The rows below give T cell receptor beta chains drawn from one sample of a study of T cell responses to AZD1222 COVID-19 vaccine. Produced via immunoSEQ multiplex PCR; TCRdb's table is partial and in-frame only. The profile shows 150,000 to 200,000 clones, about 90% of them singletons. The sequencing here drew on peripheral blood, taken 28 days after the second AZD1222 dose. These receptors all come from an adult who received the AZD1222 COVID-19 vaccine. The CDR3 runs from the conserved cysteine through the conserved F or W. The D gene is left open where the match is weak. Size is omitted from some rows. Given values are once, few, many or a class for expanded clones.

size: NA
V: TRBV2
J: TRBJ1-4
D: NA
DNA: TGTGCCAGCAGGGGACCTACTAATGAAAAACTGTTTTTT
CDR3: CASRGPTNEKLFF

size: NA
V: TRBV19
J: TRBJ2-2
D: TRBD1
DNA: TGTGCCAGTAGTTACAGGGGGTGGAACACCGGGGAGCTGTTTTTT
CDR3: CASSYRGWNTGELFF

size: few
V: TRBV20-1
J: TRBJ1-5
D: NA
DNA: TGCAGTGCTAGTCACACAGGAAATCAGCCCCAGCATTTT
CDR3: CSASHTGNQPQHF

size: NA
V: TRBV9
J: TRBJ1-1
D: NA
DNA: TGTGCCAGCAGCGTAGCAGGGCGTATTCTCGACGCTGAAGCTTTCTTT
CDR3: CASSVAGRILDAEAFF

size: few
V: TRBV7-3
J: TRBJ2-1
D: TRBD2
DNA: TGTGCCAGCAGCCCCGGGACTAGCTACTACAATGAGCAGTTCTTC
CDR3: CASSPGTSYYNEQFF

size: NA
V: TRBV15
J: TRBJ2-7
D: NA
DNA: TGTGCCACCAGCAGTGTAGGCAGCGAGCAGTACTTC
CDR3: CATSSVGSEQYF

size: once
V: TRBV5-1
J: TRBJ1-1
D: NA
DNA: TGCGCCAGCAGCTTGGTAGGAGGGCCCCAAGCTTTCTTT
CDR3: CASSLVGGPQAFF

size: once
V: TRBV28
J: TRBJ2-2
D: TRBD1
DNA: TGTGCCAGCAGTTTTCCGGGACAGGGGGCCATCGGGGAGCTGTTTTTT
CDR3: CASSFPGQGAIGELFF

size: NA
V: TRBV18
J: TRBJ2-2
D: TRBD2
DNA: TGTGCCAGCCGCGGGGGAAACACCGGGGAGCTGTTTTTT
CDR3: CASRGGNTGELFF

size: NA
V: TRBV30
J: TRBJ1-2
D: TRBD1
DNA: TGTGCCTGGAGTGTGGGGACAGGCCTTTATCCAGGCTATGGCTACACCTTC
CDR3: CAWSVGTGLYPGYGYTF

size: NA
V: TRBV6-5
J: TRBJ2-3
D: TRBD1
DNA: TGTGCCAGCAGTCCAGACAGGGGGCGGGTAGATACGCAGTATTTT
CDR3: CASSPDRGRVDTQYF

size: NA
V: TRBV13
J: TRBJ1-2
D: TRBD1
DNA: TGTGCCAGCAGCTTAGTAGGGACAGACTATGGCTACACCTTC
CDR3: CASSLVGTDYGYTF

size: NA
V: TRBV6-6
J: TRBJ1-2
D: NA
DNA: TGTGCCAGCAGCCAAAGGACTGGACTCCGTGACTATGGCTACACCTTC
CDR3: CASSQRTGLRDYGYTF

size: NA
V: TRBV7-6
J: TRBJ1-3
D: NA
DNA: TGTGCCAGCAGTTTGAAGGAAGGAAACACCATATATTTT
CDR3: CASSLKEGNTIYF

size: NA
V: TRBV4-1
J: TRBJ1-2
D: TRBD1
DNA: TGCGCCAGCAGCCAAGGGGTGGACAGGACCTATGGCTACACCTTC
CDR3: CASSQGVDRTYGYTF

size: NA
V: TRBV23-1
J: TRBJ2-6
D: NA
DNA: TGCGCCAGCAGGACAGTAGGGGCCAACGTCCTGACTTTC
CDR3: CASRTVGANVLTF

size: NA
V: TRBV14
J: TRBJ2-1
D: NA
DNA: TGTGCCAGCAGCCAAGGATTATGGCTGGCGGGGCCCTACAATGAGCAGTTCTTC
CDR3: CASSQGLWLAGPYNEQFF

size: few
V: TRBV30
J: TRBJ1-5
D: NA
DNA: TGTGCCTGGAGTGGGGATAGCAATCAGCCCCAGCATTTT
CDR3: CAWSGDSNQPQHF

size: NA
V: TRBV5-1
J: TRBJ2-1
D: TRBD2
DNA: TGCGCCAGCAGCTTGGGGCGCGGGGGGGCCTACAATGAGCAGTTCTTC
CDR3: CASSLGRGGAYNEQFF

size: NA
V: TRBV3-1/TRBV3-2
J: TRBJ2-3
D: NA
DNA: TGTGCCAGCAGCCAAAACGAACGGGATACGCAGTATTTT
CDR3: CASSQNERDTQYF

size: NA
V: TRBV20-1
J: TRBJ1-2
D: NA
DNA: TGCAGTGCCCTCGGGCAGTGGGGCTACACCTTC
CDR3: CSALGQWGYTF

size: NA
V: TRBV6-5
J: TRBJ2-7
D: TRBD1
DNA: TGTGCCAGCAGTTACGGACCGACAGGGGCCACCTACGAGCAGTACTTC
CDR3: CASSYGPTGATYEQYF

size: NA
V: TRBV10-1
J: TRBJ2-1
D: TRBD2
DNA: TGCGCCAGCAGTGACGGGGGGTTTAACAATGAGCAGTTCTTC
CDR3: CASSDGGFNNEQFF

size: NA
V: TRBV7-2
J: TRBJ2-7
D: NA
DNA: TGTGCCAGCAGCCCTTCCCCGGGTAGGGGAGGCGAGCAGTACTTC
CDR3: CASSPSPGRGGEQYF

size: NA
V: TRBV6-5
J: TRBJ1-5
D: TRBD1
DNA: TGTGCCAGCAGCACCAACAGGGGTGGCAATCAGCCCCAGCATTTT
CDR3: CASSTNRGGNQPQHF

size: NA
V: TRBV20-1
J: TRBJ1-2
D: NA
DNA: TGCAGTGCTAGTGATATCACAGGATATTATAACTATGGCTACACCTTC
CDR3: CSASDITGYYNYGYTF

size: NA
V: TRBV28
J: TRBJ1-4
D: NA
DNA: TGTGCCAGCAGCTTCGACAGGTGGGGTTTAAGCGGTGAAAAACTGTTTTTT
CDR3: CASSFDRWGLSGEKLFF

size: NA
V: TRBV15
J: TRBJ2-7
D: TRBD2
DNA: TGTGCCACCAGCAGAGGTCCCGGGGGAGCGGGGGAGGCATCGTACATCTCCTACGAGCAGTACTTC
CDR3: CATSRGPGGAGEASYISYEQYF

size: NA
V: TRBV12-3/TRBV12-4
J: TRBJ1-2
D: NA
DNA: TGTGCCAGCAGTTTTTTGGGGCTTGGCTACACCTTC
CDR3: CASSFLGLGYTF